Here is one T cell receptor (beta chain) with its context. Its recognized antigen is unknown. No qualities accompany the bases; no much larger clone lies one base away. This specimen includes other DNA sequences encoding the same CDR3. Using the deep immunoSEQ assay, multiplex PCR amplified TCR CDR3 regions from genomic DNA. Genomic DNA extracted from each cell subset was distributed evenly over all wells of several immunoSEQ 96-well plates, and each plate served as one replicate. Each replicate PCR for sorted subsets received approximately 200 ng genomic DNA, equal to roughly 29,000 T cell genomes. Purified libraries were measured with a Qubit 3.0 fluorometer, size-checked on a Bioanalyzer 2100, and measured again with the KAPA Library Quantification kit. Every immunoSEQ 96-well plate was sequenced on a separate single-read 150-cycle Illumina NextSeq 550 flow cell. The original pipeline was this. Because the immunoSEQ output held only junctional sequences and lacked quality scores, the filtering could not match the filtering applied to full-length reads. To assign V/J genes and CDR3, sequences were annotated using PyIR, a Python wrapper for IgBLAST v1.9, with IMGT germline references. Any read was removed if the V/J assignment was weak (E-value above 1e-6), the CDR3 was missing, or the read contained stop codons, out-of-frame junctions, or ambiguous translated residues. V3J clonotypes were defined by identical inferred V gene, J gene, and CDR3 amino acid sequence. The percentage overlap between two repertoires was calculated by dividing the number of shared unique clonotypes by the size of the smaller repertoire. Repertoire richness was assessed with RTK rarefaction, the Chao1 estimator, and Recon v2.1 estimates of unobserved clonotypes. Generation probabilities for all TCRbeta clonotypes obtained by the gDNA method from four donors were computed using OLGA. Held by TCRdb, this immuneACCESS table contains in-frame sequences only and omits some clones. Under half of the omission traces to an unresolved V gene where checked; the cause of the rest is unknown. From that table come the V and J calls and clone size; the DNA was used to work out D and trimming. The sample data list a few million clones, and around 95% of these were observed just once. Around 0.13% of the sample belongs to the ten largest clones.

CDR1 is given as SGHRS and CDR2 as YFSETQ, both from the germline V gene. Reading from cysteine to phenylalanine, the CDR3 counts 15 amino acids. Just the 45-base CDR3 DNA is kept, in frame starting at base 1. V was cut back by 1 base and J by 7 bases, leaving a gap of 12 bases between them. These data originate in a study of shared clonotypes between healthy human individuals (TCRdb year 2020). The study in broad terms: A couple of women and three men aged 18 to 49 years were included in the cohort. For each donor, three plates each were used for CD4 naive and CD4 memory, two plates were used for CD8 naive, and one plate was used for CD8 memory. To estimate repertoire size and how much clonotypes are shared between individuals, the study performed deep sequencing of blood TCR repertoires from roughly five healthy adults. Different laboratories and diverse techniques were used to prepare libraries and sequence TCR repertoires, to increase sequencing depth and limit assay-specific biases. Each donor's leukapheresis produced roughly between about 0.9 and 9.5 billion PBMCs.

Healthy HIV-negative adults with no recently reported acute infections or vaccinations were included as donors. All donors were Caucasian adults living in Nashville, Tennessee, USA. CD4+ T cells were enriched through magnetic negative selection, after which naive cells were positively selected on CD45RA and the remaining negative fraction served as the memory subset. Blood was collected by leukapheresis, and PBMCs were isolated by Ficoll-Histopaque density gradient centrifugation and then cryopreserved in liquid nitrogen vapor phase. Analytical flow cytometry was used to check the purity and quantity of every magnetically sorted T cell population. Each sorted fraction had its genomic DNA isolated and then quantified by UV absorbance on a Nanodrop 2000c. Summary of the overall study and its limitations: Because the study included only a small number of donors, the genetic and exposure-history diversity represented was limited. Sharing across four donors was observed for roughly 5.4% of naive CD4, over 3% of naive CD8, about 2.3% of memory CD4, and roughly 0.4% of memory CD8 clonotypes. Incomplete sequencing was indicated by rarefaction of sorted-subset datasets, despite the large sequencing depth. Pairwise subsampling indicated that sequencing depth was expected to affect the degree of clonotype sharing among donors. Compared with non-shared clonotypes, clonotypes shared by all four sorted-subset donors had higher generation probabilities. Estimated clonotype richness was generally larger for naive than for memory subsets. Sampling was limited to blood, and TCR repertoires in tissue likely differ from TCR repertoires in blood.

The source is a man between 18 and 29 years old in good health. Material for sequencing was naive CD4+ T cells sorted from blood. The sample's cell subset or site label, in plain terms: CD45RA+ positively selected. The rearrangement combines TRBV5-1 with TRBJ1-6; tentative D gene TRBD1, with 5 bases matching. The CDR3 region: CASSLRQGGNSPLHF. The nucleotide sequence is given as TGCGCCAGCAGCTTGAGGCAGGGAGGGAATTCACCCCTCCACTTT. The reference TRBV5-1 and TRBJ1-6 proteins fill in what lies around the CDR3, so the full variable domain reads KAGVTQTPRYLIKTRGQQVTLSCSPISGHRSVSWYQQTPGQGLQFLFEYFSETQRNKGNFPGRFSGRQFSNSRSEMNVSTLELGDSALYLCASSLRQGGNSPLHFGNGTRLTVT.